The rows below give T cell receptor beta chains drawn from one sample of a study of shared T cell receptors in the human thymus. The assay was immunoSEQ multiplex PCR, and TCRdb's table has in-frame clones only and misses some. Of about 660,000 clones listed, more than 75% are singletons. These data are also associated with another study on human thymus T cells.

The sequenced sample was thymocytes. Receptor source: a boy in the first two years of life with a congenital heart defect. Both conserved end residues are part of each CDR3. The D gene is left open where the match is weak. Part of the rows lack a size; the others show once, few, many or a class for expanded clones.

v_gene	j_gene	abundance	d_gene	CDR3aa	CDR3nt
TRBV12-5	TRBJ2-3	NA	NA	CASVPPSSSNTTDTQYF	TGTGCTAGTGTTCCCCCTAGCAGCTCAAACACCACAGATACGCAGTATTTT
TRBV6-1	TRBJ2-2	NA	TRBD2	CASSAGLAGGPDTGELFF	TGTGCCAGCAGTGCTGGACTAGCGGGAGGGCCGGACACCGGGGAGCTGTTTTTT
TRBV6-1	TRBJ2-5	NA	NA	CASSEAGETQYF	TGTGCCAGCAGTGAAGCCGGGGAGACCCAGTACTTC
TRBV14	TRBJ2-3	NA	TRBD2	CASSQLLAGADTQYF	TGTGCCAGCAGCCAACTACTTGCGGGAGCAGATACGCAGTATTTT
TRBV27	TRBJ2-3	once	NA	CASSLGPQTRARCTDTQYF	TGTGCCAGCAGTCTCGGGCCTCAGACTAGGGCTCGTTGCACAGATACGCAGTATTTT
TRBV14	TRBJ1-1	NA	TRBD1	CASTAWTGGNTEAFF	TGTGCCAGCACCGCCTGGACAGGAGGGAACACTGAAGCTTTCTTT
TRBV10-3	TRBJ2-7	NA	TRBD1	CATSVGTGKYEQYF	TGTGCCACTTCGGTGGGGACAGGGAAATACGAGCAGTACTTC
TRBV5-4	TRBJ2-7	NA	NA	CLSDGGGRNYEQYF	TGCCTCAGTGATGGTGGCGGTAGGAACTACGAGCAGTACTTC
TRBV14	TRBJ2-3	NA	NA	CASSRGQSDTQYF	TGTGCCAGCAGCCGGGGGCAATCAGATACGCAGTATTTT
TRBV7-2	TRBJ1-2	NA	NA	CASGLRDKGGGYTF	TGTGCCAGCGGACTTCGGGACAAAGGCGGTGGCTACACCTTC
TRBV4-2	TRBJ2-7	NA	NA	CASSQQLGGSEQYF	TGTGCCAGCAGCCAACAACTTGGGGGCAGCGAGCAGTACTTC
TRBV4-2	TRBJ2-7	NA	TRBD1	CASSQDGPARQGPPGQYF	TGTGCCAGCAGCCAAGATGGCCCCGCGAGACAGGGGCCCCCGGGGCAGTACTTC
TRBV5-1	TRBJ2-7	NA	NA	CASSSLRGLATYEQYF	TGCGCCAGCAGCAGCCTTAGAGGGCTCGCGACCTACGAGCAGTACTTC
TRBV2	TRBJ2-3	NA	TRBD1	CARGGTGVMDTQYF	TGTGCCAGAGGGGGGACAGGGGTAATGGATACGCAGTATTTT
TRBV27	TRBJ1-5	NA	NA	CASSHTGDSNQPQHF	TGTGCCAGCAGTCATACCGGGGATAGCAATCAGCCCCAGCATTTT
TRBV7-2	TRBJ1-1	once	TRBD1	CASSLGDRVNEAFF	TGTGCCAGCAGCCTAGGGGACAGGGTTAATGAAGCTTTCTTT
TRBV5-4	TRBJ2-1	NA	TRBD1	CTSSLGTGENNEQFF	TGTACCAGCAGCCTCGGGACAGGGGAAAACAATGAGCAGTTCTTC
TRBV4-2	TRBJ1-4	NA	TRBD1	CASSQDWGQGKAANEKLFF	TGTGCCAGCAGCCAGGACTGGGGACAGGGTAAGGCCGCTAATGAAAAACTGTTTTTT
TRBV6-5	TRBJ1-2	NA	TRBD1	CASSYSGTGGDYGYTF	TGTGCCAGCAGTTACTCGGGGACAGGGGGAGACTATGGCTACACCTTC
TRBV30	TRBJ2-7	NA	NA	CAWANSGSSSYEQYF	TGTGCCTGGGCTAATTCCGGGTCGAGCTCCTACGAGCAGTACTTC
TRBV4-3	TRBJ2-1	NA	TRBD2	CASSPTPTSGRRGFNEQFF	TGCGCCAGCAGCCCCACCCCGACTAGCGGGAGAAGAGGGTTCAATGAGCAGTTCTTC
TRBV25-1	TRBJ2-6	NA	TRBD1	CASSVRDREPGANVLTF	TGTGCCAGCAGTGTAAGGGACAGGGAGCCTGGGGCCAACGTCCTGACTTTC
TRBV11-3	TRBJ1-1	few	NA	CASSLDHLADTEAFF	TGTGCCAGCAGCTTAGATCATTTAGCGGACACTGAAGCTTTCTTT
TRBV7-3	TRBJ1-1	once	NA	CASGGGGRVGNTEAFF	TGTGCCAGCGGCGGCGGGGGAAGGGTTGGGAACACTGAAGCTTTCTTT
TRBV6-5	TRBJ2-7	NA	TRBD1	CASSYMTGGYEQYF	TGTGCCAGCAGTTATATGACAGGGGGCTACGAGCAGTACTTC
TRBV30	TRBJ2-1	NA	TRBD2	CAWSMGPGLAGVVEQFF	TGTGCCTGGAGTATGGGACCGGGACTAGCGGGAGTAGTTGAGCAGTTCTTC
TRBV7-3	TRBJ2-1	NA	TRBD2	CASSSQRAAGELHEQFF	TGTGCCAGCAGCTCCCAACGGGCGGCGGGAGAGTTACATGAGCAGTTCTTC
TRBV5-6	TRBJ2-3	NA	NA	CASSFGGTLHGILTDTQYF	TGTGCCAGCAGCTTTGGGGGGACCCTACACGGGATCCTCACAGATACGCAGTATTTT
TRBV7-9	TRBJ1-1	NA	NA	CASSPKRMSGRRNTEAFF	TGTGCCAGCAGCCCAAAGCGGATGTCAGGGAGGCGGAACACTGAAGCTTTCTTT
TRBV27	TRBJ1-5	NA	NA	CASSFLYPRGGHQPQHF	TGTGCCAGCAGTTTTCTATACCCCCGGGGGGGGCATCAGCCCCAGCATTTT
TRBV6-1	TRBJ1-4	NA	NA	CARGGGPGEKLFF	TGTGCCAGGGGAGGAGGGCCGGGGGAAAAACTGTTTTTT
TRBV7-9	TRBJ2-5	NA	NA	CASSPRDQGSGETQYF	TGTGCCAGCAGCCCAAGAGACCAGGGTTCGGGAGAGACCCAGTACTTC
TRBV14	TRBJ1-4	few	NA	CASSQAERDVGGKLFF	TGTGCCAGCAGCCAAGCTGAGAGAGACGTAGGAGGAAAACTGTTTTTT
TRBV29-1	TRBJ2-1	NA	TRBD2	CSVLTSGYNEQFF	TGCAGCGTTCTGACTAGCGGCTACAATGAGCAGTTCTTC
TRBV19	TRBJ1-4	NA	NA	CASSIRVTSNEKLFF	TGTGCCAGTAGTATCAGGGTTACCTCTAATGAAAAACTGTTTTTT
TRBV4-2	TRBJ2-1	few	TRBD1	CASSLYLSRGNNEQFF	TGTGCCAGCAGCCTCTACCTTAGCAGGGGGAACAATGAGCAGTTCTTC
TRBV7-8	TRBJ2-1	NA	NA	CASSLAFGQGGLPNEQFF	TGTGCCAGCAGCTTAGCGTTCGGGCAGGGTGGTCTCCCTAATGAGCAGTTCTTC
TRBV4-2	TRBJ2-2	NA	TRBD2	CASSQGGDSGLAGSGELFF	TGTGCCAGCAGCCAAGGGGGAGACTCGGGACTAGCGGGATCCGGGGAGCTGTTTTTT
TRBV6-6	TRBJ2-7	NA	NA	CASSLWGGRSYEQYF	TGTGCCAGCAGCCTCTGGGGAGGCCGCTCCTACGAGCAGTACTTC
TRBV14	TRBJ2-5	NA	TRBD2	CASSQVDATSHYQETQYF	TGTGCCAGCAGCCAAGTTGATGCGACTAGCCACTACCAAGAGACCCAGTACTTC
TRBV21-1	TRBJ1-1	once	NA	CASSANGLFDTEAFF	TGTGCCAGCAGCGCCAATGGGCTTTTTGACACTGAAGCTTTCTTT
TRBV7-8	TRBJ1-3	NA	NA	CASSLGPGQRTRNTIYF	TGTGCCAGCAGCTTAGGACCGGGACAACGAACCCGAAACACCATATATTTT
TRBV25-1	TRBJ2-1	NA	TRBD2	CASSNSSSGRYNEQFF	TGTGCCAGCAGCAATTCCTCTAGCGGTAGATACAATGAGCAGTTCTTC
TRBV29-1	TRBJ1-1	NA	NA	CSVASGGETAFF	TGCAGCGTTGCATCGGGGGGGGAGACCGCTTTCTTT
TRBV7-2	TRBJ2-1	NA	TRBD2	CASSQAAGGPGEQFF	TGTGCCAGCAGCCAGGCCGCGGGAGGGCCGGGTGAGCAGTTCTTC
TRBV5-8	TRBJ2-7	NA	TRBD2	CASSLGTSGPYEQYF	TGTGCCAGCAGCTTAGGGACTAGCGGTCCCTACGAGCAGTACTTC
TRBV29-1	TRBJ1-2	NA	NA	CSVRAGKGYTF	TGCAGCGTTCGGGCAGGGAAGGGCTACACCTTC